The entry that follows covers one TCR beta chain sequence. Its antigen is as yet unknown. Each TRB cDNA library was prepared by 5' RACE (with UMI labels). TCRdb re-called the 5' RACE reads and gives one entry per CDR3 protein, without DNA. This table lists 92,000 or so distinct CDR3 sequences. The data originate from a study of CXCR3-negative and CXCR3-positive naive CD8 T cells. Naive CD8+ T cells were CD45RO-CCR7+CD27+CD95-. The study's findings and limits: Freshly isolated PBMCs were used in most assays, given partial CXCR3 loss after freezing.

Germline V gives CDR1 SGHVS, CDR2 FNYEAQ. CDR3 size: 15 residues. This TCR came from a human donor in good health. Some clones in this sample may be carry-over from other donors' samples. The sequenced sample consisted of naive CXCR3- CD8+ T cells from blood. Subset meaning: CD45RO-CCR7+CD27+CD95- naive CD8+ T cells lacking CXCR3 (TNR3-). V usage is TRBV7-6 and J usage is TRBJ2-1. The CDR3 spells CASSPPTGWDNEQFF.